This section outlines one T cell receptor (beta chain) sequence together with its context. Its antigen is still unknown. No base qualities exist here, and no much larger clone lies one base off it. These data belong to a study of blood T cell repertoires in COVID-19 (dated by TCRdb to 2018 to 2020). For context, the study as a whole: Samples from collaborators originated in the United States, Italy and Spain and spanned both the acute and convalescent phases of COVID-19. The prospective study material was composed of cDNA or gDNA derived from T cells, B-cell-depleted T cells, or PBMCs. Subjects who had been exposed to COVID-19, were actively infected with it, or had recovered from it provided the deeply sampled blood TCRbeta repertoires that made up the dataset. The repertoires were made available in a free public database intended to serve as a resource for research on the immune response to SARS-CoV-2. The samples were drawn from the first 160 participants of the ongoing ImmuneRACE study and from 1,200 or so subjects provided by 6 global collaborators. The sample metadata nearly always contained a de-identified subject ID, COVID-19 status, age in years and sex. HLA class I and class II types, where available, came from metadata supplied by the sample provider rather than from assay-based typing. Study-wide findings and limitations: Clinical and demographic metadata were provided uncurated, with the amount varying by source and participant.

TCRbeta CDR3 regions were amplified from genomic DNA by means of the immunoSEQ Assay, a bias-controlled multiplex PCR. The study's own analysis went as follows. Within the assay, amplification of reference gene primers was used to estimate how many nucleated cells each sample contained. To quantify the absolute abundance of each unique TCRbeta CDR3 rearrangement, sequence reads were collapsed and filtered. For each sample, productive Simpson clonality was calculated by taking the square root of Simpson's diversity index across productive rearrangements. TCRdb stores this immuneACCESS table with in-frame sequences only. Part of the clones is absent; in the studies checked, under half of the shortfall reflects unresolved V genes, and no reason is known for the rest. V and J calls and clone size are those listed in that table; D and trimming were worked out from the DNA. The sample table lists 120,000 to 150,000 clones, 84% of them with a count of one. The ten biggest clones cover approximately 5% of the sample.

From the germline V gene (reference sequence), CDR1 is LGHDT and CDR2 is YNNKEL. The V end gives up 9 bases and the J end 1 base, leaving 8 bases in the junction not matched to a gene. From its cysteine to its phenylalanine, the CDR3 spans 16 amino acids. Just the 48-base CDR3 DNA is kept, in frame starting at base 1. Collaborating institutions collected whole blood in K2EDTA tubes following their own protocols. For TCRbeta analysis, collaborators shipped samples in one of three forms: frozen whole blood, isolated PBMCs, or DNA extracted from either of those sample types. In this chain, TRBV3-1 (or the pseudogene TRBV3-2) is recombined with TRBJ1-4, and 10 junction bases match TRBD1. Material: peripheral blood. The TCR was taken from a human donor in a cohort sampled during active COVID-19. The bases read TGTGCCAGTCGGGACAGGGGAGGAAGAACTAATGAAAAACTGTTTTTT. This codes for CASRDRGGRTNEKLFF.